This TCR beta chain is from a study of cytomegalovirus exposure and HLA in healthy donors. Study-level background: Earlier findings included about 120 million unique TCR beta sequences obtained from 150 million to 200 million T cells.

Donors were nominally healthy when sampled, though unrecorded immune exposures were likely. On this clone itself: Its antigen is unidentified.

13 Jbeta primers and 60 Vbeta primers were used for the PCR. In the original processing: Approximately 72 million unique TCR beta chains, roughly 11 million of them shared, were counted by a later analysis. The method was immunoSEQ multiplex PCR; TCRdb's version includes in-frame clones alone and lacks a portion of them. The V and J calls and clone size were taken over from that table, and D and trimming were inferred from the DNA. The sample yields around 100,000 clones, of which the top ten take up around 3.4%. V gave up 5 bases and J gave up 6 bases, with 11 bases separating them. CDR3 length: 11 residues. Germline CDR1 and CDR2: SQVTM and ANQGSEA. Study-level findings and limits: In a later analysis, parvovirus B19, influenza, CMV and Epstein-Barr virus appeared linked to several top co-occurrence clusters.

The receptor's source is a man in his thirties or forties in good health and CMV-seronegative. The sequenced sample was PBMCs. The V gene is TRBV29-1, the J gene TRBJ2-7, with D hard to call. The CDR3 DNA follows: TGCAGCGTTACTTCACGAAGCGAGCAGTACTTC. Translated, it gives CSVTSRSEQYF.